Shown below are 17 T cell receptor beta chains from a single sample sequenced in a study of OX40 agonist ivuxolimab in advanced cancers. Data came from immunoSEQ multiplex PCR; TCRdb stores just in-frame clones and leaves some out. The sample holds about 79,000 clones, approximately 92% seen once. The starting material was CD4+ or CD8+ T cells sorted from blood, obtained in a trial of the OX40 agonist ivuxolimab. These TCRs come from an adult with an advanced solid tumor such as melanoma, head and neck, liver or kidney cancer.

The chain links TRBV18 to TRBJ2-5; D is unresolved. CDR3 length: 12 residues. CDR1 is KGHSH, CDR2 LQKENI, per germline. The V end lost 2 bases, the J end lost 5 bases, and 6 bases lay between the germline ends. CDR3 amino acids: CASSPLGETQYF. The CDR3 nucleotides read TGTGCCAGCTCACCATTAGGGGAGACCCAGTACTTC.

The rearrangement uses TRBV6-1 and TRBJ2-7; 7 nucleotides agree with TRBD1. This CDR3 is built from 12 residues. CDR1 is MNHNS, CDR2 SASEGT, per germline. Trimming cost V 6 bases and J 4 bases; bases outside gene matches: 3. The CDR3 sequence is CASRAQGYEQYF. The CDR3 nucleotides are TGTGCCAGCAGAGCACAGGGGTACGAGCAGTACTTC.

The chain couples TRBV11-1 to TRBJ2-3; no reliable D call. V was shortened by 5 bases and J by 6 bases, with 12 bases between the two germline ends. CDR1 and CDR2 (germline): SGHAT, FQDESV (reference sequence). This CDR3 comprises 13 residues. CDR3 sequence reads: CASSPAGRDTQYF. CDR3 DNA: TGTGCCAGCAGCCCGGCCGGACGGGATACGCAGTATTTT.

CDR3: CAISDSGRSSGQGAYGYTF. Written as DNA, the CDR3 is TGTGCCATCAGTGATTCGGGGCGGAGTTCGGGACAGGGGGCCTATGGCTACACCTTC. The V gene is TRBV10-3, the J gene TRBJ1-2; 12 positions agree with TRBD1. In germline, CDR1 is ENHRY, CDR2 SYGVKD. This CDR3 is 19 amino acids long. The V gene end was trimmed by 3 bases and the J gene end by 4 bases; junction bases not matched to a gene: 15.

J is TRBJ2-1 and V is TRBV28; 7 nucleotides agree with TRBD2. The CDR3 sequence is 17 residues long. Per germline, CDR1 MDHEN and CDR2 SYDVKM. After removal of 0 bases from V and 0 bases from J, the junction contained 5 bases not matched to a gene. The DNA for the CDR3 is TGTGCCAGCAGTTTATGGGGAGCGGGGAGCTCCTACAATGAGCAGTTCTTC. Its translation: CASSLWGAGSSYNEQFF.

The rearrangement uses TRBV4-1 and TRBJ1-4; unclear D gene. The CDR3 has 13 amino acids. Trimming stripped 0 bases from V and 8 bases from J, with 7 bases between. CDR1 and CDR2 (germline): MGHRA, YSYEKL. The CDR3 nucleotides read TGCGCCAGCAGCCAAGAAAGAATCGAAAAACTGTTTTTT. This translates into CASSQERIEKLFF.

The table lists this clone with a count of one. This chain links TRBV19 with TRBJ1-2; perhaps TRBD1 as D (5 bases). Germline CDR1 and CDR2: LNHDA and SQIVND (reference sequence). CDR3 size: 12 residues. The germline V and J ends were trimmed by 9 bases and 3 bases, with 11 bases remaining between them. The CDR3 spells CASTVGDYGYTF. Here the CDR3 DNA reads TGTGCCAGCACCGTGGGGGACTATGGCTACACCTTC.

This clone has more than one count but fewer than ten. This chain joins TRBV5-5 and TRBJ1-2; D possibly corresponds to TRBD1 (5 bases). The length of the CDR3 is 14 residues. V lost 0 bases to trimming and J lost 13 bases, with 19 bases between them. Per germline, CDR1 SGHKS and CDR2 YYEKEE (reference sequence). CDR3 in amino acids: CASSLVVDSPGPTF. The DNA for the CDR3 is TGTGCCAGCAGCTTGGTGGTTGACAGCCCAGGGCCCACCTTC.

This rearrangement joins TRBV11-2 to TRBJ2-5, with TRBD2 identical over 10 bases. The V gene end was trimmed by 1 base and the J gene end by 5 bases; junction bases not matched to a gene: 4. In germline, CDR1 is SGHAT, CDR2 FQNNGV. The CDR3 is 15 amino acids. CDR3 DNA sequence: TGTGCCAGCAGCTTAGCTAGCGGGAGTTACGAGACCCAGTACTTC. Residues: CASSLASGSYETQYF.

This clone was detected only once. The J gene is TRBJ2-7, the V gene TRBV13, with 9 bases aligning to TRBD2. Germline values: CDR1 PRHDT, CDR2 FYEKMQ (reference sequence). V trimming: 7 bases; J trimming: 2 bases; junction bases outside the gene matches: 6. The CDR3 consists of 14 residues. Written as DNA, the CDR3 is TGTGCCAGCACCAAAGCGGGAGGCGCCTACGAGCAGTACTTC. Translation: CASTKAGGAYEQYF.

This clone was observed a single time. This chain links TRBV19 with TRBJ2-7; D perhaps matches TRBD1 (7 bases). The V end was cut by 4 bases, the J end by 3 bases, with 19 bases between. This CDR3 region has 16 residues. In germline, CDR1 is LNHDA, CDR2 SQIVND (reference sequence). The CDR3 spells CASSTGDPRGVYEQYF. DNA of the CDR3: TGTGCCAGTAGTACTGGGGACCCCAGGGGGGTCTACGAGCAGTACTTC.

The rearrangement joins TRBV19 to TRBJ1-5; D is possibly TRBD1 (6 bases). CDR1 LNHDA and CDR2 SQIVND come from the germline V gene (reference sequence). V dropped 7 bases and J dropped 0 bases, with 10 bases sitting between them. This CDR3 region has 14 residues. The CDR3 DNA is TGTGCCAGTACCTACAGGGCTAGCAATCAGCCCCAGCATTTT. Protein: CASTYRASNQPQHF.

This chain joins TRBV4-2 and TRBJ1-3; D ambiguous. Germline loops: CDR1 LGHNA, CDR2 YNFKEQ. V dropped 5 bases and J dropped 0 bases, with 11 bases sitting between them. This CDR3 has 15 residues. The CDR3 nucleotides are TGTGCCAGCAGCTCCGCCCACACCTCTGGAAACACCATATATTTT. Encoded protein: CASSSAHTSGNTIYF.

The V and J genes are TRBV15 and TRBJ2-4; 9 positions match TRBD1. Germline V gene sequence: CDR1 LNHNV, CDR2 YYDKDF (reference sequence). The CDR3 runs to 13 residues. J was trimmed by 9 bases and V by 2 bases; bases with no gene match: 2. The CDR3 spells CATSRPGQGIQYF. The CDR3 nucleotides are TGTGCCACCAGCAGACCGGGACAGGGCATTCAGTACTTC.

The CDR3: CASSPAPRSYEQYF. CDR3 DNA: TGTGCCAGTAGCCCGGCGCCCCGATCCTACGAGCAGTACTTC. V is TRBV19 and J is TRBJ2-7; D not certain. In germline, CDR1 is LNHDA, CDR2 SQIVND (reference sequence). The CDR3 is 14 amino acids. V lost 6 bases to trimming and J lost 1 base, with 13 bases between them.

CDR3 sequence reads: CASSLSWTGNTGELFF. The DNA for the CDR3 is TGTGCCAGCAGTTTATCGTGGACAGGGAACACCGGGGAGCTGTTTTTT. The chain combines TRBV27 with TRBJ2-2; TRBD1 agrees at 7 bases. The germline gives CDR1 MNHEY, CDR2 SMNVEV (reference sequence). V shed 0 bases, J shed 1 base, and the junction held 2 bases outside the gene matches. The CDR3 is 16 residues long.

The J gene is TRBJ2-5, the V gene TRBV28; 7 bases align to TRBD2. CDR1 and CDR2 from the germline V gene are MDHEN and SYDVKM. The ends lost 8 bases at V and 11 bases at J; junction bases unmatched: 11. The CDR3 loop spans 12 amino acids. The CDR3 spells CASGGGSFEQYF. The CDR3 nucleotides read TGTGCCAGCGGTGGCGGGAGTTTTGAGCAGTACTTC.